The subject of this entry is one T cell receptor beta chain. The antigen remains undetermined. The V gene end was trimmed by 5 bases and the J gene end by 3 bases; junction bases not matched to a gene: 6. CDR3 length: 14 amino acids. Germline V lookup: CDR1 SGHRS, CDR2 YFSETQ. The data originate from a study of shared clonotypes between healthy human individuals. Study-level points and caveats: Tissue TCR repertoires likely differ from these blood-only repertoires. Having only a few donors restricted how much genetic and exposure-history diversity was captured.

Sequencing used immunoSEQ multiplex PCR; TCRdb keeps in-frame clones, though not all of them. Altogether roughly 2 million clones are present, around 95% being singletons, with the ten largest covering roughly 0.13%. This TCR was recovered from a man aged 18 to 35 in good health. Sequencing was performed on naive CD4+ T cells sorted from blood. The subset denotes: CD45RA+ positively selected. This rearrangement joins TRBV5-1 to TRBJ2-3; 7 bases align to TRBD1. The CDR3 nucleotides are TGCGCCAGCAGGGCGGCAGGGGGAACAGATACGCAGTATTTT. Translated: CASRAAGGTDTQYF.